A selection of T cell receptor beta chains follows, all from one sample in a study of beta chain features in type 1 diabetes. Generated by immunoSEQ multiplex PCR, the TCRdb table keeps only in-frame clones and is missing some. This table holds about 620,000 clones, roughly a sixth found once. Sequences were obtained from naive CD4+ T cells from blood. The receptor source for this set is a man aged 18 to 29 in good health. The conserved cysteine and the conserved F or W are not part of the CDR3 here. Fields, in order: clone size, V gene, CDR3 protein. Clone size is shown for a subset of rows, as once, few, many or a class of expanded clone.

>.|TRBV25-1
ANRQVGDGYT
>few|TRBV7-2
ASSLDRINEKLF
>.|TRBV18
ASSIRLTGGQETQY
>.|TRBV7-9
ASSPRKGKNIQY
>.|TRBV28
ASSSPGQGTAGGYEQY
>few|TRBV5-4
ASSQAWGVADTQY
>few|TRBV6-4
ASSDSGGNYGYT
>few|TRBV6-6
ASSYLDRTGANVLT
>few|TRBV29-1
SAADRGSSYEQY
>few|TRBV4-1
ASSQPTGSVRKGKNIQY
>.|TRBV29-1
SVGDRGWVTEAF
>.|TRBV9
ASSARDRGNEQY
>.|TRBV28
ASRAIIQGSSYNEQF
>few|TRBV29-1
SVEGGGAKNIQY
>few|TRBV18
ASSPAGRYEQY
>.|TRBV9
ASSARDTQNSPLH
>few|TRBV5-1
ASSRSGTSGTDTQY
>few|TRBV5-1
ASSPGTANTEAF
>.|TRBV29-1
SVGRISSSYEQY
>few|TRBV18
ASSQDRGRRSPLH
>.|TRBV5-1
ASSTLAGTSGAGEQY
>few|TRBV7-2
ASRVGPSTDTQY
>.|TRBV18
ASSPVTGSSYNSPLH
>.|TRBV7-2
ASSPGGAAPKG
>few|TRBV28
ASSLGVGLYGYT
>few|TRBV19
ASSAILRGADTQY
>few|TRBV6-5
ASRRGTDTQY
>few|TRBV4-3
ASSRKGDTEAF
>.|TRBV7-9
ASSLAQGRRNTEAF
>.|TRBV5-1
ASSLGQVNQPQH
>few|TRBV6-5
ASLDRANTGELF
>.|TRBV6-5
ASSRKTGIYGYT
>few|TRBV2
ASSGGQGPYEQY
>.|TRBV27
ASSLSQGNTGELF
>.|TRBV4-1
ASSHQGGSDYGYT
>.|TRBV7-9
ASRQTANTGELF
>once|TRBV2
ASRPDGYSNQPQH
>few|TRBV28
ASSSTGGAEAF
>few|TRBV18
ASSPRDSRTDTQY
>.|TRBV14
ASSQDLFGLQY
>.|TRBV30
AWSGGGAGTDTQY
>.|TRBV11-3
ASSYQENTEAF
>few|TRBV5-4
ASSLAYLAKNNEQF
>.|TRBV7-3
ASSLSQARGEQF
>.|TRBV5-4
ASSPRETFYGYT
>few|TRBV6-5
ASMPTGRNTEAF
>.|TRBV4-3
ASSQGPEETQY
>.|TRBV6-5
ASSYSLAGTDTQY